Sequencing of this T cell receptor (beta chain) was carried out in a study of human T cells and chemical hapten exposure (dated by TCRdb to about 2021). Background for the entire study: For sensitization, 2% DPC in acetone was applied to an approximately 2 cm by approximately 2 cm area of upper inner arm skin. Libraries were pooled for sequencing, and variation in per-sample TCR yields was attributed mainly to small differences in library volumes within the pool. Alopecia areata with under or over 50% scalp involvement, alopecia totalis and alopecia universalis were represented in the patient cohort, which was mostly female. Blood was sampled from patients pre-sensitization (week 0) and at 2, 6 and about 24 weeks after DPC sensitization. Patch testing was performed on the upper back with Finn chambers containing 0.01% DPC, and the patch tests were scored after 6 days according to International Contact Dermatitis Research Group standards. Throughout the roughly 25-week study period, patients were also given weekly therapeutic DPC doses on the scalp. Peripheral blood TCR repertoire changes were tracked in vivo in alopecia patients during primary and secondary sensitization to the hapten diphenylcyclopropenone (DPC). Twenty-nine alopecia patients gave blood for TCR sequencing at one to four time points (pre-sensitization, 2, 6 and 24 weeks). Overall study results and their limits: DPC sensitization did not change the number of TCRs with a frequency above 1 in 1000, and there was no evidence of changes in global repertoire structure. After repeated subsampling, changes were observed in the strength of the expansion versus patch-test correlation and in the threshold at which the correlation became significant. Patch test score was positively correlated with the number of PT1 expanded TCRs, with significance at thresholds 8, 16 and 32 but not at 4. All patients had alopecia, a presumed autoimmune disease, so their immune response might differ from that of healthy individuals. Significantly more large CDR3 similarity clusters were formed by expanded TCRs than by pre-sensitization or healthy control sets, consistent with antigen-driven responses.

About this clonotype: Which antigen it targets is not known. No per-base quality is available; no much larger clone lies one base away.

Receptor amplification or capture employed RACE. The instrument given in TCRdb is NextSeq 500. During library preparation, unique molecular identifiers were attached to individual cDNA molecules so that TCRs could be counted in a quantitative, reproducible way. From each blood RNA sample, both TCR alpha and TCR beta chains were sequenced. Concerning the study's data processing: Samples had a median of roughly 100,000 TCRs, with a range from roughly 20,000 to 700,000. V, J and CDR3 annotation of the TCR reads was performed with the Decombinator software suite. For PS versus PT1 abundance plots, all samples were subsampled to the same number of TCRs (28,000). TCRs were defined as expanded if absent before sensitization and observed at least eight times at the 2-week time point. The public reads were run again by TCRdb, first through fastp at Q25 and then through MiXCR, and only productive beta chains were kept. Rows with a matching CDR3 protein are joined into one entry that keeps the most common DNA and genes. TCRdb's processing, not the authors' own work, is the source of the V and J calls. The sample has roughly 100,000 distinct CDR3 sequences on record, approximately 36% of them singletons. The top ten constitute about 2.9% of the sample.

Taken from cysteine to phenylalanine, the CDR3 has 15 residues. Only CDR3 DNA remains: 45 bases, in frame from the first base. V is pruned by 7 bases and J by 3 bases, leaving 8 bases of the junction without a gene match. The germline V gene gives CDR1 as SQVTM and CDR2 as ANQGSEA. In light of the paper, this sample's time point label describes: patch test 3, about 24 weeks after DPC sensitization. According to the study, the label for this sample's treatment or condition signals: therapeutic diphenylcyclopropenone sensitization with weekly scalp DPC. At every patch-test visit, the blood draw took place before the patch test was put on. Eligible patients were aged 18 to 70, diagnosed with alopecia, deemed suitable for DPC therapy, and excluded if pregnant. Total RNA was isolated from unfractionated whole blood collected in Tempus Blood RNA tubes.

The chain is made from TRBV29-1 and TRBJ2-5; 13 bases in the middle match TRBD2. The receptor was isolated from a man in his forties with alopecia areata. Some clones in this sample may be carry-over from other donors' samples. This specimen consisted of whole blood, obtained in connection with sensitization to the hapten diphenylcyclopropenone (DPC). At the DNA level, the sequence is TGCAGCGCTGACTCAGGACTAGCGGGAGAAGAGACCCAGTACTTC. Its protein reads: CSADSGLAGEETQYF.